A selection of T cell receptor beta chains follows, all from one sample in a study of T cell changes during pregnancy in multiple sclerosis. Repertoires were generated with immunoSEQ multiplex PCR, while TCRdb's copy carries only in-frame clones and drops some. The sample has 75,000 to 80,000 clones; roughly 91% are singletons. The sample here was peripheral blood, taken after pregnancy. Receptor source: a female donor in good health, enrolled as a control in a pregnancy study. Each CDR3 is given with its conserved first and last residue. D genes are given only for firm matches. Expanded clones get a size class; other rows say once, few or many, or leave the size out.

clone size: -; J gene: TRBJ2-7; V gene: TRBV29-1; D gene: TRBD2; CDR3 protein: CSVGRKGGLRGEQYF; CDR3 DNA: TGCAGCGTTGGCCGGAAGGGAGGGTTGCGTGGCGAGCAGTACTTC
clone size: -; J gene: TRBJ1-2; V gene: TRBV6-6; D gene: TRBD1; CDR3 protein: CASSSSDRGIGYTF; CDR3 DNA: TGTGCCAGCAGTTCCTCTGACAGGGGGATCGGCTACACCTTC
clone size: -; J gene: TRBJ2-1; V gene: TRBV18; D gene: -; CDR3 protein: CASSPQNEQFF; CDR3 DNA: TGTGCCAGCTCACCGCAGAATGAGCAGTTCTTC
clone size: once; J gene: TRBJ2-7; V gene: TRBV7-3; D gene: TRBD2; CDR3 protein: CASSQASGGAYEQYF; CDR3 DNA: TGTGCCAGCAGCCAAGCCAGCGGGGGGGCCTACGAGCAGTACTTC
clone size: once; J gene: TRBJ2-5; V gene: TRBV12-5; D gene: TRBD2; CDR3 protein: CASGVSGGVFETQYF; CDR3 DNA: TGTGCTAGTGGTGTTAGCGGGGGGGTCTTCGAGACCCAGTACTTC
clone size: -; J gene: TRBJ1-3; V gene: TRBV6-5; D gene: -; CDR3 protein: CASSYSSGSSGNTIYF; CDR3 DNA: TGTGCCAGCAGTTACTCGTCAGGGTCATCTGGAAACACCATATATTTT
clone size: once; J gene: TRBJ2-5; V gene: TRBV5-4; D gene: TRBD1; CDR3 protein: CASSYGTGQETQYF; CDR3 DNA: TGTGCCAGCAGCTATGGGACAGGCCAAGAGACCCAGTACTTC
clone size: -; J gene: TRBJ2-3; V gene: TRBV7-3; D gene: -; CDR3 protein: CASSLLGPSDTQYF; CDR3 DNA: TGTGCCAGCAGCTTACTAGGTCCTTCGGATACGCAGTATTTT
clone size: -; J gene: TRBJ2-3; V gene: TRBV5-1; D gene: TRBD2; CDR3 protein: CASSQLRGGRSTDTQYF; CDR3 DNA: TGCGCCAGCAGTCAGCTTCGGGGGGGACGTAGCACAGATACGCAGTATTTT
clone size: -; J gene: TRBJ2-7; V gene: TRBV27; D gene: TRBD1; CDR3 protein: CASSLQRQGARYF; CDR3 DNA: TGTGCCAGCAGTCTACAGCGACAGGGGGCCCGGTACTTC
clone size: -; J gene: TRBJ2-7; V gene: TRBV10-3; D gene: -; CDR3 protein: CAIRGGEAYEQYF; CDR3 DNA: TGTGCCATCAGGGGGGGAGAGGCCTACGAGCAGTACTTC
clone size: -; J gene: TRBJ1-6; V gene: TRBV6-1; D gene: -; CDR3 protein: CASSRDRLYNSPLHF; CDR3 DNA: TGTGCCAGCAGCAGGGATCGCCTCTATAATTCACCCCTCCACTTT
clone size: -; J gene: TRBJ1-5; V gene: TRBV28; D gene: -; CDR3 protein: CASSLGQGYQPQHF; CDR3 DNA: TGTGCCAGCAGCCTAGGGCAGGGGTATCAGCCCCAGCATTTT
clone size: -; J gene: TRBJ1-2; V gene: TRBV6-6; D gene: TRBD1; CDR3 protein: CASSYPDRGYYGYTF; CDR3 DNA: TGTGCCAGCAGTTACCCCGACAGGGGATACTATGGCTACACCTTC
clone size: -; J gene: TRBJ2-5; V gene: TRBV6-1; D gene: TRBD2; CDR3 protein: CASSEPQRLAGAQETQYF; CDR3 DNA: TGTGCCAGCAGTGAACCCCAAAGACTAGCGGGGGCCCAAGAGACCCAGTACTTC
clone size: -; J gene: TRBJ2-7; V gene: TRBV6-5; D gene: TRBD2; CDR3 protein: CASQAELAGVYEQYF; CDR3 DNA: TGTGCCAGCCAGGCGGAACTAGCGGGAGTCTACGAGCAGTACTTC
clone size: -; J gene: TRBJ2-5; V gene: TRBV2; D gene: TRBD1; CDR3 protein: CASSSVQGYGETQYF; CDR3 DNA: TGTGCCAGCAGTTCTGTACAGGGGTATGGAGAGACCCAGTACTTC
clone size: -; J gene: TRBJ2-7; V gene: TRBV6-6; D gene: TRBD1; CDR3 protein: CASQDRQDQNEQYF; CDR3 DNA: TGTGCCAGCCAGGACAGGCAGGACCAGAACGAGCAGTACTTC
clone size: -; J gene: TRBJ2-1; V gene: TRBV27; D gene: -; CDR3 protein: CASSPNPRVSEQFF; CDR3 DNA: TGTGCCAGCAGTCCCAACCCCAGGGTTAGCGAGCAGTTCTTC
clone size: -; J gene: TRBJ1-1; V gene: TRBV14; D gene: -; CDR3 protein: CASSQWGVEAFF; CDR3 DNA: TGTGCCAGCAGCCAATGGGGGGTAGAAGCTTTCTTT
clone size: -; J gene: TRBJ1-3; V gene: TRBV28; D gene: -; CDR3 protein: CASSAGTAGNTIYF; CDR3 DNA: TGTGCCAGCAGCGCAGGGACTGCTGGAAACACCATATATTTT
clone size: -; J gene: TRBJ2-3; V gene: TRBV18; D gene: TRBD1; CDR3 protein: CASSPRQGAVTDTQYF; CDR3 DNA: TGTGCCAGCTCACCAAGGCAGGGGGCCGTCACAGATACGCAGTATTTT
clone size: -; J gene: TRBJ1-4; V gene: TRBV15; D gene: -; CDR3 protein: CATSRDIGAAANEKLFF; CDR3 DNA: TGTGCCACCAGCAGAGATATAGGGGCCGCAGCTAATGAAAAACTGTTTTTT
clone size: -; J gene: TRBJ1-5; V gene: TRBV2; D gene: -; CDR3 protein: CASSEGSNQPQHF; CDR3 DNA: TGTGCCAGCAGTGAGGGCAGCAATCAGCCCCAGCATTTT